The 8 T cell receptor beta chains presented below share a single source sample, sequenced in a study of T cells in tuberculosis. Documented time point: new active TB diagnosis, blood taken before or within 7 days of starting treatment. Assay: immunoSEQ multiplex PCR; the TCRdb copy retains only in-frame clones and omits some. The sample yields tens of thousands of clones, 80% to 95% seen once. This specimen consisted of PBMCs, obtained at tuberculosis diagnosis. These receptors originate from an adult with tuberculosis.

The chain employs TRBV5-1 and TRBJ2-7, with 14 bases identical to TRBD2. Losses at the gene ends were 4 bases for V and 2 bases for J; bases not matched to a gene: 5. CDR3 length: 16 residues. Per the germline V gene, CDR1 is SGHRS and CDR2 is YFSETQ. The CDR3 loop reads CASSASTSGGAYEQYF. The CDR3 DNA reads as TGCGCCAGCAGCGCGTCGACTAGCGGGGGGGCCTACGAGCAGTACTTC.

The chain carries TRBV5-1 and TRBJ2-7, with D perhaps TRBD2 (5 bases). Germline CDR1 and CDR2: SGHRS and YFSETQ. This CDR3 has 13 amino acids. Trimming took off 5 bases at V and 2 bases at J, with 11 bases between the two ends. The DNA of the CDR3 is TGCGCCAGCAGTAGTTACGGGGCCTACGAGCAGTACTTC. It yields the protein CASSSYGAYEQYF. Together with reference TRBV5-1 and TRBJ2-7, the CDR3 gives the full variable domain: KAGVTQTPRYLIKTRGQQVTLSCSPISGHRSVSWYQQTPGQGLQFLFEYFSETQRNKGNFPGRFSGRQFSNSRSEMNVSTLELGDSALYLCASSSYGAYEQYFGPGTRLTVT.

This chain links TRBV2 with TRBJ2-3; 9 nucleotides line up with TRBD2. This CDR3 contains 15 residues. Germline V gives CDR1 SNHLY, CDR2 FYNNEI. V shed 6 bases and J 2 bases; nucleotides not matched to a gene: 6. CDR3 protein: CASRSSGRNTDTQYF. The CDR3, as DNA: TGTGCCAGCAGGTCCAGCGGGAGGAACACAGATACGCAGTATTTT.

The DNA of the CDR3 is TGCGCCAGCAGCTTGGTTCCAGCGGGAGCCGGCACAGATACGCAGTATTTT. Its translation: CASSLVPAGAGTDTQYF. The chain employs TRBV5-1 and TRBJ2-3, with 8 nucleotides matching TRBD2. CDR1 and CDR2 from the germline V gene are SGHRS and YFSETQ. The V gene end was trimmed by 0 bases and the J gene end by 1 base; junction bases not matched to a gene: 7. This CDR3 spans 17 amino acids.

This chain joins TRBV9 and TRBJ1-5; weak D call: TRBD1 (6 bases). The CDR3 is 15 residues long. V was pared by 3 bases and J by 3 bases, with 13 bases between. Germline V gene sequence: CDR1 SGDLS, CDR2 YYNGEE. The CDR3 region is CASSEGGGANQPQHF. The DNA of the CDR3 is TGTGCCAGCAGCGAGGGAGGGGGGGCCAATCAGCCCCAGCATTTT.

The chain recombines TRBV30 with TRBJ2-2; TRBD2 is a possible D gene (5 bases). The CDR3 sequence is 13 residues long. Germline V gene lookup returns CDR1 GTSNPN and CDR2 SVGIG (reference sequence). Trimming took off 2 bases at V and 8 bases at J, with 12 bases between the two ends. The CDR3 DNA reads TGTGCCTGGAGTTGGGTAGGCGGGGGGGAGCTGTTTTTT. This encodes CAWSWVGGGELFF.

The chain combines TRBV27 with TRBJ2-2, with a possible D match to TRBD2 (5 bases). Germline assignment: CDR1 MNHEY and CDR2 SMNVEV (reference sequence). Between the trimmed V and J ends, which lost 3 bases and 0 bases, there was a span of 8 bases. The CDR3 has 15 amino acids. The CDR3 bases are TGTGCCAGCAGTTTCCGGGGTGCGAACACCGGGGAGCTGTTTTTT. This gives the protein CASSFRGANTGELFF.

The chain joins TRBV6-5 to TRBJ1-1, with D perhaps TRBD1 (6 bases). Germline V lookup: CDR1 MNHEY, CDR2 SVGAGI. The length of the CDR3 is 14 residues. Between the trimmed V and J ends, which lost 4 bases and 6 bases, there was a span of 15 bases. The CDR3 reads CASSSSWEGAEAFF. CDR3 sequence (DNA): TGTGCCAGCAGTTCCTCGTGGGAGGGGGCTGAAGCTTTCTTT.